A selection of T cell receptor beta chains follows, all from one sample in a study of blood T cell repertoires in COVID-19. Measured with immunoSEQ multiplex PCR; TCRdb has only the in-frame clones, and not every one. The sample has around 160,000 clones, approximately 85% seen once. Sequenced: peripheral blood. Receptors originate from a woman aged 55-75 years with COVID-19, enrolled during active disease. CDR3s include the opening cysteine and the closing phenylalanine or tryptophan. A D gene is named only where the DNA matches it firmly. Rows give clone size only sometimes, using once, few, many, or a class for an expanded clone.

CDR3aa: CASSQASGGSSYNEQFF
CDR3nt: TGTGCCAGCAGCCAAGCTAGCGGGGGGTCGTCCTACAATGAGCAGTTCTTC
abundance: -
v_gene: TRBV3-1/TRBV3-2
d_gene: TRBD2
j_gene: TRBJ2-1

CDR3aa: CAIRGPSGDTDTQYF
CDR3nt: TGTGCCATCAGAGGGCCTAGCGGAGACACAGATACGCAGTATTTT
abundance: -
v_gene: TRBV10-3
d_gene: TRBD2
j_gene: TRBJ2-3

CDR3aa: CASSPRTGNTEAFF
CDR3nt: TGTGCCAGCAGCCCCCGGACAGGGAACACTGAAGCTTTCTTT
abundance: -
v_gene: TRBV6-5
d_gene: TRBD1
j_gene: TRBJ1-1

CDR3aa: CASSSFGLAGGRTGELFF
CDR3nt: TGTGCCAGCAGTTCCTTCGGACTAGCGGGGGGTCGGACCGGGGAGCTGTTTTTT
abundance: -
v_gene: TRBV6-2/TRBV6-3
d_gene: TRBD2
j_gene: TRBJ2-2

CDR3aa: CACQTTSSYEQYF
CDR3nt: TGTGCCTGCCAGACGACAAGCTCCTACGAGCAGTACTTC
abundance: -
v_gene: TRBV30
d_gene: -
j_gene: TRBJ2-7

CDR3aa: CASRGGVNTEAFF
CDR3nt: TGTGCCAGCAGGGGGGGTGTGAACACTGAAGCTTTCTTT
abundance: -
v_gene: TRBV6-5
d_gene: -
j_gene: TRBJ1-1

CDR3aa: CASSQGLGQGALETQYF
CDR3nt: TGTGCCAGCAGCCAAGGCCTGGGACAGGGGGCGTTAGAGACCCAGTACTTC
abundance: -
v_gene: TRBV3-1/TRBV3-2
d_gene: TRBD1
j_gene: TRBJ2-5

CDR3aa: CASTNRGGDYYGYTF
CDR3nt: TGTGCCAGCACCAATCGCGGGGGGGACTACTATGGCTACACCTTC
abundance: -
v_gene: TRBV5-6
d_gene: -
j_gene: TRBJ1-2

CDR3aa: CASREGSFNEKLFF
CDR3nt: TGCGCCAGCAGAGAGGGCAGCTTTAATGAAAAACTGTTTTTT
abundance: once
v_gene: TRBV5-1
d_gene: -
j_gene: TRBJ1-4

CDR3aa: CSVEIGSIRPRGYNEQFF
CDR3nt: TGCAGCGTTGAGATCGGGTCTATACGTCCCCGGGGGTACAATGAGCAGTTCTTC
abundance: -
v_gene: TRBV29-1
d_gene: -
j_gene: TRBJ2-1

CDR3aa: CASSSTRMDSYEQYF
CDR3nt: TGTGCCAGCAGTTCTACTAGGATGGACTCCTACGAGCAGTACTTC
abundance: -
v_gene: TRBV2
d_gene: -
j_gene: TRBJ2-7

CDR3aa: CAGRDRGLSNYGYTF
CDR3nt: TGTGCCGGCCGGGACAGGGGGCTTTCTAACTATGGCTACACCTTC
abundance: -
v_gene: TRBV6-5
d_gene: TRBD1
j_gene: TRBJ1-2

CDR3aa: CASSQVIGRGVQEMNTEAFF
CDR3nt: TGCGCCAGCAGCCAAGTTATTGGACGGGGGGTCCAGGAAATGAACACTGAAGCTTTCTTT
abundance: -
v_gene: TRBV4-3
d_gene: -
j_gene: TRBJ1-1

CDR3aa: CASSVPTENLYGYTF
CDR3nt: TGTGCCAGCAGTGTCCCGACGGAGAACTTATATGGCTACACCTTC
abundance: -
v_gene: TRBV2
d_gene: -
j_gene: TRBJ1-2

CDR3aa: CASSQDRLAGGPEQFF
CDR3nt: TGCGCCAGCAGCCAAGATCGATTAGCGGGGGGTCCCGAGCAGTTCTTC
abundance: -
v_gene: TRBV4-3
d_gene: TRBD2
j_gene: TRBJ2-1

CDR3aa: CASGFGGAPYNEQFF
CDR3nt: TGTGCTAGTGGTTTTGGCGGGGCGCCCTACAATGAGCAGTTCTTC
abundance: -
v_gene: TRBV12-5
d_gene: -
j_gene: TRBJ2-1

CDR3aa: CASSRPLSDLDRGEAFF
CDR3nt: TGTGCCAGCAGCCGCCCACTCTCGGACCTCGACCGGGGTGAAGCTTTCTTT
abundance: few
v_gene: TRBV5-4
d_gene: -
j_gene: TRBJ1-1

CDR3aa: CASEQGSRRVGETQYF
CDR3nt: TGTGCCAGCGAGCAAGGATCACGCAGGGTCGGTGAGACCCAGTACTTC
abundance: -
v_gene: TRBV21-1
d_gene: -
j_gene: TRBJ2-5

CDR3aa: CASSLAREYEQYF
CDR3nt: TGTGCCAGCAGCTTAGCCAGGGAATACGAGCAGTACTTC
abundance: -
v_gene: TRBV7-9
d_gene: -
j_gene: TRBJ2-7

CDR3aa: CASKYRSSYNSPLHF
CDR3nt: TGTGCCAGCAAGTACCGGAGCTCCTATAATTCACCCCTCCACTTT
abundance: -
v_gene: TRBV6-4
d_gene: -
j_gene: TRBJ1-6

CDR3aa: CASSFSGPPYEQYF
CDR3nt: TGCGCCAGCAGCTTTAGCGGGCCCCCCTACGAGCAGTACTTC
abundance: -
v_gene: TRBV5-1
d_gene: TRBD2
j_gene: TRBJ2-7

CDR3aa: CASSLGRETWRGADTQYF
CDR3nt: TGTGCCAGCAGCCTTGGGAGGGAGACTTGGCGGGGTGCAGATACGCAGTATTTT
abundance: -
v_gene: TRBV9
d_gene: TRBD2
j_gene: TRBJ2-3

CDR3aa: CASSNLERGRQPQHF
CDR3nt: TGTGCCAGCAGCAATCTCGAGCGGGGCAGGCAGCCCCAGCATTTT
abundance: -
v_gene: TRBV21-1
d_gene: -
j_gene: TRBJ1-5

CDR3aa: CASSPWDSNYEQYF
CDR3nt: TGTGCCAGCAGCCCTTGGGACAGCAACTACGAGCAGTACTTC
abundance: -
v_gene: TRBV3-1/TRBV3-2
d_gene: TRBD1
j_gene: TRBJ2-7

CDR3aa: CASSQNPGTGAYEQYF
CDR3nt: TGCGCCAGCAGCCAAAATCCCGGGACAGGGGCCTACGAGCAGTACTTC
abundance: once
v_gene: TRBV4-1
d_gene: TRBD1
j_gene: TRBJ2-7

CDR3aa: CASSWGRQGLINEKLFF
CDR3nt: TGTGCCAGCAGCTGGGGACGACAGGGGCTAATTAATGAAAAACTGTTTTTT
abundance: -
v_gene: TRBV5-8
d_gene: TRBD1
j_gene: TRBJ1-4

CDR3aa: CASSEDYSEQYF
CDR3nt: TGTGCCAGCAGTGAAGACTATTCGGAGCAGTACTTC
abundance: -
v_gene: TRBV2
d_gene: -
j_gene: TRBJ2-7

CDR3aa: CASSTIPDRSNQPQHF
CDR3nt: TGTGCCAGTAGTACCATACCCGACAGAAGCAATCAGCCCCAGCATTTT
abundance: -
v_gene: TRBV19
d_gene: -
j_gene: TRBJ1-5

CDR3aa: CAWSVPGAGELFF
CDR3nt: TGTGCCTGGAGTGTACCGGGGGCCGGGGAGCTGTTTTTT
abundance: -
v_gene: TRBV30
d_gene: -
j_gene: TRBJ2-2

CDR3aa: CASSRGASYNEQFF
CDR3nt: TGTGCCAGCAGCCGGGGGGCGTCCTACAATGAGCAGTTCTTC
abundance: -
v_gene: TRBV7-9
d_gene: -
j_gene: TRBJ2-1

CDR3aa: CASSVAGRDGYTF
CDR3nt: TGTGCCAGCAGTGTAGCGGGGCGCGATGGCTACACCTTC
abundance: -
v_gene: TRBV2
d_gene: -
j_gene: TRBJ1-2

CDR3aa: CASSQVGLENTEAFF
CDR3nt: TGTGCCAGCAGCCAAGTCGGACTGGAGAACACTGAAGCTTTCTTT
abundance: -
v_gene: TRBV3-1/TRBV3-2
d_gene: -
j_gene: TRBJ1-1

CDR3aa: CASSSPGTGDTEAFF
CDR3nt: TGTGCCAGCAGCTCCCCCGGGACAGGGGACACTGAAGCTTTCTTT
abundance: -
v_gene: TRBV5-4
d_gene: TRBD1
j_gene: TRBJ1-1

CDR3aa: CAIRVGTSTDTQYF
CDR3nt: TGTGCCATCAGAGTTGGGACTAGTACTGATACGCAGTATTTT
abundance: -
v_gene: TRBV10-3
d_gene: TRBD2
j_gene: TRBJ2-3

CDR3aa: CASSYSGLAPGGELFF
CDR3nt: TGTGCCAGCAGTTACTCAGGACTAGCCCCCGGTGGGGAGCTGTTTTTT
abundance: -
v_gene: TRBV6-2/TRBV6-3
d_gene: TRBD2
j_gene: TRBJ2-2

CDR3aa: CASSQDPGDTEAFF
CDR3nt: TGCGCCAGCAGCCAAGATCCGGGGGACACTGAAGCTTTCTTT
abundance: few
v_gene: TRBV4-3
d_gene: -
j_gene: TRBJ1-1

CDR3aa: CASSIDGSQETQYF
CDR3nt: TGTGCCAGTAGTATAGATGGGAGTCAAGAGACCCAGTACTTC
abundance: once
v_gene: TRBV19
d_gene: -
j_gene: TRBJ2-5

CDR3aa: CASSRSQGNDGYTF
CDR3nt: TGCGCCAGCAGCCGTTCACAGGGTAACGATGGCTACACCTTC
abundance: -
v_gene: TRBV4-1
d_gene: -
j_gene: TRBJ1-2

CDR3aa: CASSLPDSPRAFF
CDR3nt: TGTGCCAGCAGTTTACCAGACAGCCCCAGAGCTTTCTTT
abundance: -
v_gene: TRBV27
d_gene: -
j_gene: TRBJ1-1

CDR3aa: CASSFGLNTEAFF
CDR3nt: TGCGCCAGCAGCTTTGGCCTGAACACTGAAGCTTTCTTT
abundance: -
v_gene: TRBV5-1
d_gene: -
j_gene: TRBJ1-1

CDR3aa: CSIGQDLNQPQHF
CDR3nt: TGCAGCATCGGACAGGACCTAAATCAGCCCCAGCATTTT
abundance: -
v_gene: TRBV29-1
d_gene: TRBD1
j_gene: TRBJ1-5

CDR3aa: CASSQGLAGNLAETQYF
CDR3nt: TGTGCCAGCAGCCAAGGGCTAGCGGGGAACCTAGCGGAGACCCAGTACTTC
abundance: -
v_gene: TRBV3-1/TRBV3-2
d_gene: TRBD2
j_gene: TRBJ2-5

CDR3aa: CASSPLQVTYNEQFF
CDR3nt: TGTGCCAGCAGCCCCCTCCAGGTCACCTACAATGAGCAGTTCTTC
abundance: -
v_gene: TRBV11-2
d_gene: -
j_gene: TRBJ2-1

CDR3aa: CASSIRDRNTEAFF
CDR3nt: TGTGCCAGCAGCATAAGGGACAGGAACACTGAAGCTTTCTTT
abundance: -
v_gene: TRBV5-4
d_gene: TRBD1
j_gene: TRBJ1-1

CDR3aa: CASSLGLAGYQETQYF
CDR3nt: TGCGCCAGCAGCTTGGGGCTAGCGGGGTACCAAGAGACCCAGTACTTC
abundance: -
v_gene: TRBV5-1
d_gene: TRBD2
j_gene: TRBJ2-5

CDR3aa: CASSVGPGSDEQYF
CDR3nt: TGTGCCAGCAGCGTAGGGCCGGGTTCCGACGAGCAGTACTTC
abundance: once
v_gene: TRBV9
d_gene: -
j_gene: TRBJ2-7

CDR3aa: CASSERTGDLGYTF
CDR3nt: TGTGCCAGCAGTGAAAGGACAGGGGACCTGGGCTACACCTTC
abundance: -
v_gene: TRBV6-1
d_gene: TRBD1
j_gene: TRBJ1-2

CDR3aa: CATSRDLDRANSPLHF
CDR3nt: TGTGCCACCAGCAGAGATCTGGACAGGGCTAATTCACCCCTCCACTTT
abundance: -
v_gene: TRBV15
d_gene: TRBD1
j_gene: TRBJ1-6

CDR3aa: CASSLDVGRTETQYF
CDR3nt: TGTGCCAGCAGCTTAGATGTCGGGAGGACAGAGACCCAGTACTTC
abundance: -
v_gene: TRBV11-1
d_gene: TRBD2
j_gene: TRBJ2-5

CDR3aa: CASSQRPTGDHTEAFF
CDR3nt: TGTGCCAGCAGCCAAAGACCGACAGGGGACCACACTGAAGCTTTCTTT
abundance: -
v_gene: TRBV3-1/TRBV3-2
d_gene: TRBD1
j_gene: TRBJ1-1

CDR3aa: CASSLWLAFNTGELFF
CDR3nt: TGTGCCAGCAGCTTGTGGCTAGCGTTCAACACCGGGGAGCTGTTTTTT
abundance: -
v_gene: TRBV5-5
d_gene: -
j_gene: TRBJ2-2

CDR3aa: CASSSTAGEPGELFF
CDR3nt: TGTGCCAGCAGCTCAACAGCGGGGGAACCCGGGGAGCTGTTTTTT
abundance: -
v_gene: TRBV7-8
d_gene: TRBD2
j_gene: TRBJ2-2

CDR3aa: CASSSRDTNQPQHF
CDR3nt: TGTGCCAGCAGCTCCCGGGACACAAATCAGCCCCAGCATTTT
abundance: few
v_gene: TRBV7-9
d_gene: -
j_gene: TRBJ1-5

CDR3aa: CASSLTSSYNSPLHF
CDR3nt: TGTGCCAGCAGCTTAACGAGCTCCTATAATTCACCCCTCCACTTT
abundance: -
v_gene: TRBV7-2
d_gene: -
j_gene: TRBJ1-6

CDR3aa: CASKTLNTEAFF
CDR3nt: TGTGCCTCAAAGACTCTGAACACTGAAGCTTTCTTT
abundance: -
v_gene: TRBV5-6
d_gene: -
j_gene: TRBJ1-1

CDR3aa: CASSTQRNTEAFF
CDR3nt: TGTGCCAGTAGTACACAGAGGAACACTGAAGCTTTCTTT
abundance: -
v_gene: TRBV19
d_gene: -
j_gene: TRBJ1-1

CDR3aa: CASSEGTGAGDSYEQYF
CDR3nt: TGTGCCAGCAGTGAAGGAACGGGAGCAGGCGACTCCTACGAGCAGTACTTC
abundance: few
v_gene: TRBV25-1
d_gene: -
j_gene: TRBJ2-7

CDR3aa: CASSLAGTDTQYF
CDR3nt: TGTGCCAGCAGCTTAGCGGGGACAGATACGCAGTATTTT
abundance: -
v_gene: TRBV11-2
d_gene: -
j_gene: TRBJ2-3

CDR3aa: CASRLGQNSYEQYF
CDR3nt: TGTGCCAGCAGACTGGGACAGAACTCCTACGAGCAGTACTTC
abundance: -
v_gene: TRBV6-6
d_gene: TRBD1
j_gene: TRBJ2-7